This T cell receptor (beta chain) was sequenced during a study of regulatory T cells in long-lasting Graves disease. Described time point: newly diagnosed GD, antithyroid drugs for less than 3 months. There was RNA extracted from PBMCs, and the TCR library was made from it. The EDTA tubes were filled with around 9 milliliters of drawn peripheral blood. This CDR3 region has 15 residues. Trimming cost V 5 bases and J 2 bases, with 15 bases left between them. Arm-PCR of CDR3 regions and iRepertoire HTBI primers were used to build TCR beta libraries. Methods used by the authors: Identification across samples found some 60 TRBV and fewer than 15 TRBJ segments. TCRdb used MiXCR to reprocess the multiplex PCR reads, holding one entry per CDR3 protein. TCRdb, not the original authors, processed these V and J calls. In the table there are about 430,000 distinct CDR3 sequences, around 16% of which are singletons.

On this clonotype itself: The target antigen is unknown.

Regarding the study as a whole: Persistent disease exhibited a predilection for TRBV28, TRBJ1-2 and TRBJ2-5.

The sample was also linked to a second study, of T cells in Graves' hyperthyroidism and ophthalmopathy. From that paper: Separating ophthalmopathy from stable hyperthyroidism was achieved by a 13 V-J model.

The TCR originated in a middle-aged woman with Graves disease. The sample was peripheral blood mononuclear cells (PBMCs), taken at new diagnosis, from a patient treated with antithyroid drugs. This chain uses TRBV12-3 or TRBV12-4 with TRBJ1-2; D perhaps matches TRBD1 (6 bases). CDR3 loop: CASSGGTPKNYGYTF. For the CDR3, the DNA is TGTGCCAGCAGTGGAGGGACACCGAAAAACTATGGCTACACCTTC.